This T cell receptor beta chain was recorded in a study of blood T cell repertoires in COVID-19. Study information: From T cells, B-cell-depleted T cells, or PBMCs came the material, which was cDNA or gDNA.

The germline gives CDR1 SGHNT, CDR2 YYREEE (reference sequence). Between the trimmed V and J ends, which lost 4 bases and 0 bases, there was a span of 8 bases. The CDR3 has 13 amino acids. This table comes from immunoSEQ multiplex PCR, and its TCRdb copy is limited to in-frame clones, with some not included. The sample contains approximately 500,000 clones, roughly nine tenths of which appear only once. This chain joins TRBV5-4 and TRBJ2-7; possible D gene TRBD1, 6 bases. The TCR was taken from a man between 18 and 29 years old with COVID-19, enrolled during active disease. The specimen sequenced was peripheral blood. CDR3 nucleotide sequence: TGTGCCAGCAGCACGGGACACTCCTACGAGCAGTACTTC. Protein sequence: CASSTGHSYEQYF. Complete variable domain (other parts from reference TRBV5-4 and TRBJ2-7): ETGVTQSPTHLIKTRGQQVTLRCSSQSGHNTVSWYQQALGQGPQFIFQYYREEENGRGNFPPRFSGLQFPNYSSELNVNALELDDSALYLCASSTGHSYEQYFGPGTRLTVT.